The 17 T cell receptor beta chains given below trace back to one sample, sequenced in a study of cytomegalovirus exposure and HLA in healthy donors. Primers for the PCR totalled 60 Vbeta and 13 Jbeta. The table came from immunoSEQ multiplex PCR; TCRdb's copy has only in-frame clones and leaves some out. This repertoire shows 150,000 to 200,000 clones, approximately 74% found once; its top ten account for approximately 2.5%. Input material: PBMCs. All receptors derive from a woman aged 30 to 39 in good health and CMV-seronegative.

This clone has a single count. The CDR3 DNA is TGTGCCAGCAGCTTAGGGGGCAGCATAGATCAGCCCCAGCATTTT. This encodes CASSLGGSIDQPQHF. This rearrangement joins TRBV11-2 to TRBJ1-5, with D perhaps TRBD1 (5 bases). V was cut by 1 base and J by 5 bases, with 12 bases left in between. This CDR3 is built from 15 residues. CDR1 is SGHAT and CDR2 is FQNNGV in the germline V gene.

J is TRBJ2-1 and V is TRBV4-3; 8 bases match TRBD2. Germline V gene data show CDR1 as LGHNA and CDR2 as YSLEER. This CDR3 contains 15 residues. J was trimmed by 7 bases and V by 0 bases; bases with no gene match: 5. CDR3: CASSQDQASGNEQFF. The CDR3 DNA sequence: TGCGCCAGCAGCCAAGATCAGGCTAGCGGGAATGAGCAGTTCTTC.

The chain links TRBV6-5 to TRBJ2-1; D not resolved. Trimming removed 10 bases from V and 8 bases from J, with 15 bases in between. The germline V gene encodes CDR1 MNHEY and CDR2 SVGAGI. The CDR3 covers 12 residues. DNA of the CDR3: TGTGCCACCGCGACCGAGGTGGATGAGCAGTTCTTC. Translating gives CATATEVDEQFF.

The genes are TRBV10-3 and TRBJ2-7; D is possibly TRBD2 (7 bases). Germline-derived CDR1 and CDR2 are ENHRY and SYGVKD. This CDR3 comprises 13 residues. Between the trimmed V and J ends, which lost 6 bases and 6 bases, there was a span of 15 bases. The CDR3 protein is CAISPEGGVEQYF. The CDR3 nucleotides are TGTGCCATCAGCCCCGAGGGGGGGGTCGAGCAGTACTTC.

This clone was counted once. Other DNA sequences within the sample encode an identical CDR3. V is TRBV7-9 and J is TRBJ2-2, with 7 bases fitting TRBD1. Germline V CDR1 and CDR2: SEHNR, FQNEAQ (reference sequence). The junction had 7 bases not matched to a gene; V was cut back by 3 bases and J by 6 bases. The CDR3 runs 15 residues. In DNA, the CDR3 is TGTGCCAGCAGCTTGGCGCAGGGGGTGTCCGGGGAGCTGTTTTTT. Translating gives CASSLAQGVSGELFF.

There are a few counts of this clone. V is TRBV5-1 and J is TRBJ2-7; D is possibly TRBD1 (7 bases). Trimming shortened V by 4 bases and J by 2 bases, and 16 bases separated the two germline ends. This CDR3 has 15 residues. The germline V gene has CDR1 SGHRS and CDR2 YFSETQ. The CDR3 DNA follows: TGCGCCAGCAGCCCCAGACAGGGAGGCACCTACGAGCAGTACTTC. Amino acid sequence: CASSPRQGGTYEQYF.

This clone is medium-sized (0.01 to 0.1%) by share. Other DNA sequences of this sample code for an identical CDR3. The chain combines TRBV5-1 with TRBJ1-1; tentatively, D is TRBD1 (5 bases). The CDR3 totals 14 residues. V lost 0 bases and J lost 3, with 9 bases in between. Germline V gene data show CDR1 as SGHRS and CDR2 as YFSETQ. The CDR3 DNA reads TGCGCCAGCAGCTTGGCCGGGGGATACACTGAAGCTTTCTTT. As protein: CASSLAGGYTEAFF.

This clone was picked up one time. This chain connects TRBV5-4 to TRBJ2-5; TRBD2 matches 11 bases. Germline V CDR1 and CDR2: SGHNT, YYREEE (reference sequence). The CDR3 is 15 residues long. The V and J ends lost 4 bases and 4 bases, in that order; junction bases with no gene match: 6. In DNA form, the CDR3 reads TGTGCCAGCAGCATTACTCTAGCGGGGGGAGAGACCCAGTACTTC. This gives the protein CASSITLAGGETQYF.

The gene calls are TRBV7-9 and TRBJ2-4, with 8 nucleotides matching TRBD1. This CDR3 has 19 amino acids. Germline V gene lookup returns CDR1 SEHNR and CDR2 FQNEAQ (reference sequence). J gave up 0 bases and V 4 bases, and 14 bases lay outside the gene matches. CDR3 in DNA: TGTGCCAGCAGCTCGTTCTCACAGGGGGGCCCCTTAGCCAAAAACATTCAGTACTTC. The encoded protein is CASSSFSQGGPLAKNIQYF. The full variable domain, its missing parts supplied by reference TRBV7-9 and TRBJ2-4, is DTGVSQNPRHKITKRGQNVTFRCDPISEHNRLYWYRQTLGQGPEFLTYFQNEAQLEKSRLLSDRFSAERPKGSFSTLEIQRTEQGDSAMYLCASSSFSQGGPLAKNIQYFGAGTRLSVL.

Comments on this clone: The junction does not match germline at one end; this may be a read error. V usage is TRBV4-1 and J usage is TRBJ1-2; D is perhaps TRBD1 (5 bases). The CDR3 has 16 amino acids. Per the germline V gene, CDR1 is MGHRA and CDR2 is YSYEKL. DNA of the CDR3: TGCGCCAGCAGCCAAGACTGGGGGATCGGGAGTTATGCCTACACCTTC. This gives the protein CASSQDWGIGSYAYTF.

J is TRBJ2-5 and V is TRBV18; maybe TRBD2 (7 bases). V was clipped by 4 bases and J by 2 bases, with 23 bases between them. Germline CDR1 reads KGHSH; CDR2 reads LQKENI. The CDR3 runs to 18 residues. The CDR3 is CASSLDDSRGGPQETQYF. CDR3 sequence (DNA): TGTGCCAGCTCACTCGACGACTCGAGGGGGGGGCCTCAAGAGACCCAGTACTTC. Variable domain in full (rest from reference TRBV18 and TRBJ2-5): NAGVMQNPRHLVRRRGQEARLRCSPMKGHSHVYWYRQLPEEGLKFMVYLQKENIIDESGMPKERFSAEFPKEGPSILRIQQVVRGDSAAYFCASSLDDSRGGPQETQYFGPGTRLLVL.

The gene calls are TRBV30 and TRBJ1-2; D not resolved. The CDR3 length is 15 residues. Between the trimmed V and J ends, which lost 5 bases and 7 bases, there was a span of 23 bases. Germline V gene data show CDR1 as GTSNPN and CDR2 as SVGIG (reference sequence). CDR3 amino acids: CAWATGGVATIGYTF. DNA for the CDR3: TGTGCCTGGGCCACCGGCGGGGTTGCGACTATTGGCTACACCTTC.

The rearrangement joins TRBV4-1 to TRBJ2-7; 7 bases align to TRBD1. The germline V gene has CDR1 MGHRA and CDR2 YSYEKL. Germline trimming cut 2 bases from V and 6 bases from J; bases unmatched to any gene: 7. The CDR3 extends over 14 amino acids. The CDR3 loop reads CASSQLLQGSEQYF. As DNA, the CDR3 is TGCGCCAGCAGCCAACTTCTACAGGGGAGCGAGCAGTACTTC.

The gene calls are TRBV7-9 and TRBJ2-1; D is possibly TRBD2 (5 bases). The V end was cut by 5 bases, the J end by 11 bases, with 10 bases between. Per the germline V gene, CDR1 is SEHNR and CDR2 is FQNEAQ (reference sequence). The CDR3 contains 11 residues. The CDR3: CASSPADQQFF. In DNA, the CDR3 is TGTGCCAGCAGCCCAGCGGACCAGCAGTTCTTC.

In this sample, this clone turned up a few times. V and J are TRBV28 and TRBJ1-1; TRBD1 might be the D (6 bases). The CDR3 loop spans 16 amino acids. Germline values: CDR1 MDHEN, CDR2 SYDVKM. V gave up 5 bases and J gave up 1 base, with 17 bases separating them. This CDR3 reads CASSLFTGTPNTEAFF. For the CDR3, the DNA is TGTGCCAGCAGTCTCTTCACCGGGACACCGAACACTGAAGCTTTCTTT.

The chain uses TRBV6-5 and TRBJ2-3; unclear D gene. Germline CDR1 MNHEY, CDR2 SVGAGI. The germline V and J ends were trimmed by 6 bases and 2 bases, with 9 bases remaining between them. The CDR3 spans 13 residues. The CDR3 here is CASRRDTTDTQYF. Written as DNA, the CDR3 is TGTGCCAGCAGGAGAGACACCACAGATACGCAGTATTTT.

The V and J genes are TRBV4-1 and TRBJ1-4; the match to TRBD1 covers 8 bases. Germline V CDR1 and CDR2: MGHRA, YSYEKL. The V gene end was trimmed by 4 bases and the J gene end by 8 bases; junction bases not matched to a gene: 3. This CDR3 has 13 amino acids. CDR3 residues: CASSPTGEEKLFF. For the CDR3, the DNA is TGCGCCAGCAGCCCGACAGGGGAAGAAAAACTGTTTTTT.